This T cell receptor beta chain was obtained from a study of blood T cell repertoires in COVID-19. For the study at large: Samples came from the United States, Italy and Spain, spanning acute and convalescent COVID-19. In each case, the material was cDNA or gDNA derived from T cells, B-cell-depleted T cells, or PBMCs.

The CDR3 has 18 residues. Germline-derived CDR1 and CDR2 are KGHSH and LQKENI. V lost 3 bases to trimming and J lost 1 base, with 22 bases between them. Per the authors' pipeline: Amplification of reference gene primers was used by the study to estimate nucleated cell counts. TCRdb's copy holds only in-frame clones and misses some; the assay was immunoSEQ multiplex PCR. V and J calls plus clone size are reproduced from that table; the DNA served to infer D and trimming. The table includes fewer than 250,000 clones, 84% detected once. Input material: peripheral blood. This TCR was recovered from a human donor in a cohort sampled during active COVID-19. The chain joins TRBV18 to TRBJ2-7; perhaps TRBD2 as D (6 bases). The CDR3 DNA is TGTGCCAGCTCACCTAGATCGGGCCGGGACTTCACATCCTACGAGCAGTACTTC. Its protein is CASSPRSGRDFTSYEQYF.